Here is one T cell receptor (beta chain) with its context. As yet, its antigen is unknown. These data belong to a study of shared clonotypes between healthy human individuals. Overall study results and limits: A handful of donors showed sharing of 4.5% to 6% of naive CD4 clonotypes.

The material for each subset, its genomic DNA, was split evenly across several immunoSEQ plates. Clones were sequenced by immunoSEQ multiplex PCR, and TCRdb holds only the in-frame ones, with some missing. The data contain around 2,100,000 clones, around 96% of them singletons. The CDR3 consists of 12 residues. V was clipped by 3 bases and J by 11 bases; unmatched bases: 5. The V gene's germline CDR1 is SGDLS and CDR2 YYNGEE. Positive CCR7 selection of CD45RO-negative cells yielded the naive CD8 cells, and terminally differentiated effector memory CD45RA+ cells were excluded. The specimen sequenced was naive CD8+ T cells sorted from blood. The J gene is TRBJ1-1, the V gene TRBV9, with 9 bases matching TRBD1. The receptor was isolated from a man aged 18-30 years in good health. This CDR3 reads CASSGRTGAAFF. The CDR3 nucleotides are TGTGCCAGCAGCGGTAGGACAGGGGCCGCTTTCTTT.